These T cell receptor beta chains were read from a single sample in a study of blood T cell repertoires in COVID-19. Clones were read by immunoSEQ multiplex PCR, and TCRdb kept only the in-frame ones, dropping some. The profile shows 200,000 to 300,000 clones, over 80% of them singletons. The sequencing sample was made of peripheral blood. All receptors come from a human donor in a cohort sampled during active COVID-19. Both conserved end residues are part of each CDR3. A D gene is named only where the DNA matches it firmly. Clone size is not always given. Where it is, it says once, few, many or a class for expanded clones.

CDR3 length	D gene	V gene	clone size	J gene	CDR3 protein	CDR3 DNA
13	-	TRBV11-2	-	TRBJ2-2	CASSSRDLGELFF	TGTGCCAGCAGCTCTAGAGACCTCGGGGAGCTGTTTTTT
15	TRBD1	TRBV5-4	few	TRBJ2-7	CASSRRTGTSREQYF	TGTGCCAGCAGCCGGAGGACAGGTACGTCTCGGGAGCAGTACTTC
14	-	TRBV9	-	TRBJ2-5	CASSVASGQETQYF	TGTGCCAGCAGCGTAGCCTCAGGCCAAGAGACCCAGTACTTC
12	-	TRBV5-6	-	TRBJ2-1	CASSLVGREQFF	TGTGCCAGCAGCTTGGTGGGCAGGGAGCAGTTCTTC
14	-	TRBV19	-	TRBJ1-4	CASSIAGYNEKLFF	TGTGCCAGTAGTATAGCCGGGTATAATGAAAAACTGTTTTTT
15	-	TRBV19	once	TRBJ2-6	CASSIGAAGANVLTF	TGTGCCAGTTCGATTGGGGCGGCCGGGGCCAACGTCCTGACTTTC
12	TRBD2	TRBV29-1	once	TRBJ2-1	CSARLAGGFQFF	TGCAGCGCTAGACTAGCGGGAGGGTTTCAGTTCTTC
13	TRBD1	TRBV29-1	-	TRBJ1-4	CSVKEQGGEKLFF	TGCAGCGTTAAGGAACAGGGGGGTGAAAAACTGTTTTTT
13	-	TRBV18	-	TRBJ1-2	CASSPSGPYGYTF	TGTGCCAGCTCACCGTCAGGGCCCTATGGCTACACCTTC
16	TRBD2	TRBV3-1/TRBV3-2	-	TRBJ2-7	CASSLGLAGFSYEQYF	TGTGCCAGCAGCCTCGGACTAGCGGGATTTTCGTACGAGCAGTACTTC
15	TRBD2	TRBV7-2	once	TRBJ2-5	CASSYPTSGVETQYF	TGTGCCAGCAGCTACCCGACTAGCGGGGTTGAGACCCAGTACTTC
15	-	TRBV6-5	once	TRBJ1-2	CASSYSIGAGNGYTF	TGTGCCAGCAGTTACTCGATAGGAGCAGGGAATGGCTACACCTTC
15	TRBD1	TRBV5-1	-	TRBJ2-5	CASSPTLTGKETQYF	TGCGCCAGCAGCCCGACCCTGACAGGGAAAGAGACCCAGTACTTC
17	TRBD1	TRBV5-1	-	TRBJ2-1	CASSSGNRQGAHNEQFF	TGCGCCAGCAGCTCCGGAAATCGACAGGGGGCCCACAATGAGCAGTTCTTC
12	-	TRBV3-1/TRBV3-2	once	TRBJ1-1	CASSQGDFLAFF	TGTGCCAGCAGCCAAGGTGACTTTCTAGCTTTCTTT
12	-	TRBV6-5	-	TRBJ2-3	CASSLTGNTQYF	TGTGCCAGCAGTTTAACAGGCAATACGCAGTATTTT
15	TRBD1	TRBV10-3	-	TRBJ2-2	CAIKQTGLGTGELFF	TGTGCCATCAAACAGACAGGGTTGGGCACCGGGGAGCTGTTTTTT
12	-	TRBV29-1	-	TRBJ1-1	CSVVREGTEAFF	TGCAGCGTTGTCAGGGAGGGGACTGAAGCTTTCTTT
16	TRBD1	TRBV14	-	TRBJ1-2	CASSQVWTGGNYGYTF	TGTGCCAGCAGCCAAGTTTGGACAGGGGGTAACTATGGCTACACCTTC
13	-	TRBV5-5	-	TRBJ2-3	CASSSSTDFTQYF	TGTGCCAGCAGCTCAAGTACAGATTTTACGCAGTATTTT